This T cell receptor (beta chain) was identified in a study of immune heterogeneity within non-small cell lung tumors. Study-wide findings and caveats: Different patients shared few of their high-frequency T-cell receptor beta clonotypes.

The germline V and J ends were trimmed by 8 bases and 2 bases, with 19 bases remaining between them. CDR1 MNHEY and CDR2 SVGEGT come from the germline V gene. This CDR3 contains 15 residues. Bulk tumor genomic DNA served as template, at around 600 ng per sample. Biopsies that were spaced far apart were taken, several per primary tumor, during surgery. The patients were newly diagnosed with non-small cell lung cancer, had not been treated, and had curative surgery. The donor pool consisted of newly diagnosed non-small cell lung cancer patients who were having surgery with curative intent. The TCR beta CDR3 region underwent multiplex PCR amplification with 32 V and 13 J primers. TCRdb re-derived calls from the multiplex PCR reads in MiXCR, one entry per CDR3 protein. Among around 2,600 distinct CDR3 sequences listed, 15% to 20% were seen once. In this sample, this clonotype is medium-sized. No antigen is known for it.

Input material: lung tumor tissue. The chain carries TRBV6-2 or TRBV6-3 and TRBJ2-7; D remains ambiguous. The clonotype comes from a woman in her forties or fifties with non-small cell lung cancer. CDR3 protein: CASPYGRHGPYEQYF. CDR3 bases: TGTGCCAGCCCCTATGGCAGGCATGGTCCCTACGAGCAGTACTTC.